This TCR beta chain appears in the sequencing data of a study of cytomegalovirus exposure and HLA in healthy donors. PCR was performed using 60 Vbeta and 13 Jbeta primers. Here immunoSEQ multiplex PCR was the method, and the copy in TCRdb shows in-frame clones only, minus some. The table shows 110,000 or so clones, with over 70% occurring only once. The germline V gene has CDR1 SEHNR and CDR2 FQNEAQ (reference sequence). The CDR3 spans 13 residues. Trimming stripped 8 bases from V and 13 bases from J, with 18 bases between. The chain is built from TRBV7-9 and TRBJ1-6; no definite D call. The sequencing input was PBMCs. This clonotype originated in a man aged 40-55 years in good health and CMV-seronegative. The CDR3 nucleotides read TGTGCCAGCGCAAGTTGGGAGCGCGCGCCCCTCCACTTT. The encoded protein is CASASWERAPLHF.